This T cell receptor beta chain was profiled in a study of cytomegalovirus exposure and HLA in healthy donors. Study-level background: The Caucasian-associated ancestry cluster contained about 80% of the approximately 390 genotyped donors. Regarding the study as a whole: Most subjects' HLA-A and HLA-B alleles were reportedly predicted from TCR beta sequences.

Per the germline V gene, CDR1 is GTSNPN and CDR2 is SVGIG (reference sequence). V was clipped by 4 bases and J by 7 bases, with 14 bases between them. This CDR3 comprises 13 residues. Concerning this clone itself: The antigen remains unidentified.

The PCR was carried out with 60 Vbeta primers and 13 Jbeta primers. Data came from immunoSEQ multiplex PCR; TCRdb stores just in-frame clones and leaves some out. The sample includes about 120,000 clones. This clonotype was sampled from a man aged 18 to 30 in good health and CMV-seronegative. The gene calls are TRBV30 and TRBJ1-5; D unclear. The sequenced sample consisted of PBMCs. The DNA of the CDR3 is TGTGCCTGGACTACGGGTCGAGACCAGCCCCAGCATTTT. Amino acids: CAWTTGRDQPQHF. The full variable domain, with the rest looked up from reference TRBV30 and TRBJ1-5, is SQTIHQWPATLVQPVGSPLSLECTVEGTSNPNLYWYRQAAGRGLQLLFYSVGIGQISSEVPQNLSASRPQDRQFILSSKKLLLSDSGFYLCAWTTGRDQPQHFGDGTRLSIL.